A selection of T cell receptor beta chains follows, all from one sample in a study of cytomegalovirus exposure and HLA in healthy donors. Clones were read by immunoSEQ multiplex PCR, and TCRdb kept only the in-frame ones, dropping some. Among tens of thousands of clones listed, more than 90% were seen once. The material sequenced was PBMCs. These receptors all come from a man aged 18-30 years in good health and CMV-seronegative. CDR3s leave out the opening cysteine and the closing phenylalanine or tryptophan. The order of the fields is J gene, CDR3 length, V gene, CDR3 protein.

J gene: TRBJ2-5; CDR3 length: 11; V gene: TRBV28; CDR3 protein: ASTGGDQETQY
J gene: TRBJ2-7; CDR3 length: 12; V gene: TRBV6-1; CDR3 protein: ASSESHGNYEQY
J gene: TRBJ2-7; CDR3 length: 10; V gene: TRBV4-1; CDR3 protein: ASSQDLQEQY
J gene: TRBJ1-2; CDR3 length: 15; V gene: TRBV10-3; CDR3 protein: ATTRRGTRSQFYGYT
J gene: TRBJ2-7; CDR3 length: 12; V gene: TRBV5-1; CDR3 protein: ASSLVGSAYEQY
J gene: TRBJ2-1; CDR3 length: 10; V gene: TRBV19; CDR3 protein: ASRGQGYEQF
J gene: TRBJ2-1; CDR3 length: 13; V gene: TRBV27; CDR3 protein: ASSSSITSGREQF
J gene: TRBJ2-1; CDR3 length: 13; V gene: TRBV28; CDR3 protein: ASGETGTAGGEQF
J gene: TRBJ2-7; CDR3 length: 14; V gene: TRBV9; CDR3 protein: ASSVTGGTSSYEQY
J gene: TRBJ2-1; CDR3 length: 12; V gene: TRBV6-5; CDR3 protein: ASSYEPVRSRQF
J gene: TRBJ1-2; CDR3 length: 11; V gene: TRBV28; CDR3 protein: ASGDYRGYGYT
J gene: TRBJ2-7; CDR3 length: 11; V gene: TRBV28; CDR3 protein: ATRRTGAREQY
J gene: TRBJ2-2; CDR3 length: 13; V gene: TRBV4-1; CDR3 protein: ASSPMDGRAGELF
J gene: TRBJ1-1; CDR3 length: 17; V gene: TRBV28; CDR3 protein: ASSYRVLPDLPLNTEAF
J gene: TRBJ1-1; CDR3 length: 12; V gene: TRBV18; CDR3 protein: ASSRNRGNTEAF
J gene: TRBJ2-1; CDR3 length: 12; V gene: TRBV9; CDR3 protein: ASSAAISENEQF
J gene: TRBJ2-5; CDR3 length: 9; V gene: TRBV20-1; CDR3 protein: SARVQETQY
J gene: TRBJ2-1; CDR3 length: 19; V gene: TRBV18; CDR3 protein: ASSRLYPGQGSTEGVNEQF
J gene: TRBJ2-7; CDR3 length: 13; V gene: TRBV13; CDR3 protein: ASSLGGGSAYEQY
J gene: TRBJ1-1; CDR3 length: 13; V gene: TRBV6-5; CDR3 protein: ASSRLGGSITEAF
J gene: TRBJ2-2; CDR3 length: 13; V gene: TRBV14; CDR3 protein: ASSRGGENTGELF
J gene: TRBJ2-7; CDR3 length: 17; V gene: TRBV5-4; CDR3 protein: ASSPGLAGVYQRVYEQY
J gene: TRBJ2-1; CDR3 length: 15; V gene: TRBV9; CDR3 protein: ASSSGLAGARYNEQF
J gene: TRBJ2-1; CDR3 length: 12; V gene: TRBV6-1; CDR3 protein: ASSTGASYNEQF
J gene: TRBJ2-1; CDR3 length: 12; V gene: TRBV28; CDR3 protein: ASSSPAGYNEQF
J gene: TRBJ2-7; CDR3 length: 13; V gene: TRBV9; CDR3 protein: ASSTQPGQTYEQY
J gene: TRBJ2-7; CDR3 length: 11; V gene: TRBV6-5; CDR3 protein: ASSPDSAYEQY
J gene: TRBJ1-4; CDR3 length: 12; V gene: TRBV2; CDR3 protein: ASREGQRGEKLF
J gene: TRBJ1-1; CDR3 length: 13; V gene: TRBV6-5; CDR3 protein: ASTGTGTRNTEAF
J gene: TRBJ1-1; CDR3 length: 17; V gene: TRBV14; CDR3 protein: ASSRAEGTGWSLNTEAF
J gene: TRBJ1-1; CDR3 length: 12; V gene: TRBV27; CDR3 protein: ASSAFTGFTEAF
J gene: TRBJ2-2; CDR3 length: 12; V gene: TRBV7-2; CDR3 protein: ASKDSHRTGELF
J gene: TRBJ1-2; CDR3 length: 10; V gene: TRBV29-1; CDR3 protein: SVGSSNYGYT
J gene: TRBJ2-1; CDR3 length: 15; V gene: TRBV7-9; CDR3 protein: ASSIGLASNSYNEQF
J gene: TRBJ2-5; CDR3 length: 13; V gene: TRBV5-6; CDR3 protein: ASSLDRTVQETQY
J gene: TRBJ1-1; CDR3 length: 14; V gene: TRBV7-8; CDR3 protein: ASSLGQGRGNTEAF
J gene: TRBJ2-5; CDR3 length: 17; V gene: TRBV19; CDR3 protein: ASSILAGTTHTEAETQY
J gene: TRBJ1-1; CDR3 length: 13; V gene: TRBV5-1; CDR3 protein: ASSLGSGIDTEAF
J gene: TRBJ1-5; CDR3 length: 12; V gene: TRBV28; CDR3 protein: ASRGGGSNQPQH